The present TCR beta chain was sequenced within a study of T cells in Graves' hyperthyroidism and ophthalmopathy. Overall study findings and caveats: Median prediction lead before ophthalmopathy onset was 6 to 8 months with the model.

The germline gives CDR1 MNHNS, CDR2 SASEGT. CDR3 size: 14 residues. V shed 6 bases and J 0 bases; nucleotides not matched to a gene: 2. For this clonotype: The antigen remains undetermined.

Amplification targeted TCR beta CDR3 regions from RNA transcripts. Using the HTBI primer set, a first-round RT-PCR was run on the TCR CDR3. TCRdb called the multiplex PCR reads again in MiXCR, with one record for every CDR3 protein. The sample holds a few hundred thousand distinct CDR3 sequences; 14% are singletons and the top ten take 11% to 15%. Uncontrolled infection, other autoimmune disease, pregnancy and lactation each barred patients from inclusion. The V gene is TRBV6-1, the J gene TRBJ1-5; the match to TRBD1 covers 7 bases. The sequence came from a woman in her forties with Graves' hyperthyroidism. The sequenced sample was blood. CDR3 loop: CASRGGLSNQPQHF. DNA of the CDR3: TGTGCCAGCAGAGGGGGCCTTAGCAATCAGCCCCAGCATTTT.